The next 21 T cell receptor beta chains were all read from a single sample in a study of PD-1 blockade in mismatch repair-deficient tumors. TCRdb's table, derived via immunoSEQ multiplex PCR, lists solely in-frame clones and lacks some. This table has about 38,000 clones, 70% to 80% appearing once. The specimen comprised peripheral blood, sampled 4 weeks after starting pembrolizumab. Source of these receptors: an adult with mismatch repair-deficient cancer.

This clone has more than one count but fewer than ten. The chain joins TRBV4-2 to TRBJ2-7; 9 nucleotides match TRBD2. Germline CDR1 LGHNA, CDR2 YNFKEQ. V dropped 0 bases and J dropped 4; count of bases not matched to a gene: 7. This CDR3 region has 16 residues. In DNA form, the CDR3 reads TGTGCCAGCAGCCAAGAAGGAACTAGCGGGCCTTACGAGCAGTACTTC. Protein product: CASSQEGTSGPYEQYF.

The chain has TRBV2 and TRBJ2-7; no clear D gene. The CDR3 extends over 13 amino acids. Per the germline V gene, CDR1 is SNHLY and CDR2 is FYNNEI. Trimming removed 7 bases at V and 0 bases at J, with 10 bases between. The CDR3 sequence: CASKTTISYEQYF. CDR3 nucleotides: TGTGCCAGCAAAACCACCATCTCCTACGAGCAGTACTTC.

This clone came up a few times. The chain combines TRBV10-3 with TRBJ2-6; D is perhaps TRBD1 (6 bases). The CDR3 has 15 amino acids. Germline CDR1 is ENHRY and CDR2 is SYGVKD. Trimming pared 7 bases from V and 0 bases from J, leaving 10 bases between. CDR3: CAIMTGDSGANVLTF. The CDR3 DNA reads as TGTGCCATCATGACAGGAGACTCTGGGGCCAACGTCCTGACTTTC.

The V gene is TRBV5-6, the J gene TRBJ2-2, with D possibly being TRBD2 (6 bases). The CDR3 sequence is 16 residues long. Between the trimmed V and J ends, which lost 5 bases and 1 base, there was a span of 15 bases. Germline values: CDR1 SGHDT, CDR2 YYEEEE. The CDR3 DNA is TGTGCCAGCAGGACGCGAGGGCGGGAGAACACCGGGGAGCTGTTTTTT. It yields the protein CASRTRGRENTGELFF.

The V gene is TRBV27, the J gene TRBJ2-7; perhaps TRBD2 as D (6 bases). The V end lost 4 bases, the J end lost 2 bases, and 21 bases lay between the germline ends. The CDR3 is 17 amino acids. Germline CDR1 and CDR2: MNHEY and SMNVEV (reference sequence). The CDR3, as DNA: TGTGCCAGCAGTTCGCGGGAAAATCGAGTATGCACCTACGAGCAGTACTTC. The encoded protein is CASSSRENRVCTYEQYF.

This clone was counted once. The chain combines TRBV7-8 with TRBJ2-3; 8 positions agree with TRBD1. Germline CDR1 is SGHVS and CDR2 is FQNEAQ. The V gene end was trimmed by 1 base and the J gene end by 4 bases; junction bases not matched to a gene: 7. The CDR3 runs 16 residues. CDR3 DNA sequence: TGTGCCAGCAGCTTAGAAGCCAGGGGGCTGGCAGATACGCAGTATTTT. Protein sequence: CASSLEARGLADTQYF.

The V call is TRBV30, the J call TRBJ2-1; 8 bases fit TRBD2. Trimming cost V 1 base and J 4 bases; bases outside gene matches: 6. The V gene's germline CDR1 is GTSNPN and CDR2 SVGIG (reference sequence). CDR3 length equals 15 residues. The CDR3 here is CAWSALAGLYNEQFF. DNA of the CDR3: TGTGCCTGGAGTGCTTTAGCGGGACTGTACAATGAGCAGTTCTTC. Full variable domain (missing parts from reference TRBV30 and TRBJ2-1): SQTIHQWPATLVQPVGSPLSLECTVEGTSNPNLYWYRQAAGRGLQLLFYSVGIGQISSEVPQNLSASRPQDRQFILSSKKLLLSDSGFYLCAWSALAGLYNEQFFGPGTRLTVL.

The gene calls are TRBV7-9 and TRBJ1-4; weak D call: TRBD1 (5 bases). Germline V gene data show CDR1 as SEHNR and CDR2 as FQNEAQ (reference sequence). The V gene lost 5 bases and the J gene lost 1 base, with 14 bases spanning the gap. The CDR3 consists of 16 residues. CDR3 bases: TGTGCCAGCAGCGCCGGGCAGGGAGAAACTAATGAAAAACTGTTTTTT. It specifies CASSAGQGETNEKLFF.

This sequence joins TRBV4-2 and TRBJ2-2; possible D gene TRBD2, 6 bases. This CDR3 spans 18 amino acids. Trimming took off 1 base at V and 4 bases at J, with 19 bases between the two ends. Germline assignment: CDR1 LGHNA and CDR2 YNFKEQ. CDR3 DNA: TGTGCCAGCAGCCAAGGGGGCCTACGGGAGATTGGCACCGGGGAGCTGTTTTTT. Translated, it gives CASSQGGLREIGTGELFF.

The chain joins TRBV19 to TRBJ1-5; D might be TRBD1 (6 bases). V dropped 5 bases and J dropped 4 bases, with 18 bases sitting between them. Germline assignment: CDR1 LNHDA and CDR2 SQIVND (reference sequence). The CDR3 has 16 residues. CDR3 loop: CASSPWGAVGNQPQHF. CDR3 nucleotide sequence: TGTGCCAGTAGTCCATGGGGGGCAGTCGGAAATCAGCCCCAGCATTTT.

The chain combines TRBV2 with TRBJ2-1, with TRBD2 as a possible D gene (5 bases). The germline V gene encodes CDR1 SNHLY and CDR2 FYNNEI. V was cut by 4 bases and J by 3 bases, with 13 bases left in between. This CDR3 is built from 15 residues. CDR3 DNA: TGTGCCAGCAGTGTAGCAAGGACTGTCTACAATGAGCAGTTCTTC. Protein product: CASSVARTVYNEQFF.

The CDR3 protein is CASSGVWVGTYEQYF. The CDR3 DNA sequence: TGTGCCAGCAGTGGGGTGTGGGTTGGGACCTACGAGCAGTACTTC. The V call is TRBV28, the J call TRBJ2-7; D is uncertain. The germline CDR1 and CDR2 sequences are MDHEN and SYDVKM. Trimming took 5 bases from V and 2 from J, leaving 16 bases between them. The CDR3 consists of 15 residues.

The chain employs TRBV28 and TRBJ2-1; 9 bases map to TRBD2. Germline V gene sequence: CDR1 MDHEN, CDR2 SYDVKM. The CDR3 extends over 15 amino acids. V gave up 8 bases and J gave up 4 bases; unmatched junction bases: 9. The CDR3 protein is CASDWGSGRYNEQFF. CDR3 in DNA: TGTGCCAGCGACTGGGGTAGCGGGAGATACAATGAGCAGTTCTTC.

V is TRBV27 and J is TRBJ2-3, with D possibly being TRBD1 or TRBD2 (5 bases each). The V and J ends lost 4 bases and 0 bases respectively, with 17 bases between them. Per germline, CDR1 MNHEY and CDR2 SMNVEV (reference sequence). The CDR3 is made up of 17 amino acids. The CDR3 spells CASSSWDRLLSTDTQYF. The DNA for the CDR3 is TGTGCCAGCAGTTCGTGGGACCGCCTGCTAAGCACAGATACGCAGTATTTT.

The rearrangement links TRBV5-6 to TRBJ1-1; 7 nucleotides align to TRBD1. This CDR3 region has 14 residues. Germline V lookup: CDR1 SGHDT, CDR2 YYEEEE. J was trimmed by 4 bases and V by 5 bases; bases with no gene match: 8. The CDR3 DNA reads TGTGCCAGCAGGGACCTGACAGGGACCACTGAAGCTTTCTTT. This encodes CASRDLTGTTEAFF.

This rearrangement joins TRBV29-1 to TRBJ2-3; perhaps TRBD2 as D (6 bases). Germline V gene lookup returns CDR1 SQVTM and CDR2 ANQGSEA. With 3 bases removed from V and 2 bases from J, the gap between germline ends came to 18 bases. The CDR3 loop spans 16 amino acids. This CDR3 is CSVDLLLAYDTDTQYF. The CDR3 nucleotides read TGCAGCGTTGATCTCCTCCTAGCGTACGACACAGATACGCAGTATTTT.

This clone is judged medium-sized (0.01 to 0.1%). J is TRBJ2-7 and V is TRBV18, with D tentatively TRBD2 (5 bases). Germline loops: CDR1 KGHSH, CDR2 LQKENI. Trimming stripped 3 bases from V and 4 bases from J, with 13 bases between. This CDR3 has 14 residues. DNA for the CDR3: TGTGCCAGCTCACCCAGCGGAATGGGGTACGAGCAGTACTTC. Protein: CASSPSGMGYEQYF.

This clone was found a few times. The chain recombines TRBV15 with TRBJ2-3, with 7 positions matching TRBD2. The germline CDR1 and CDR2 sequences are LNHNV and YYDKDF (reference sequence). The J segment lost 0 bases and the V segment lost 0 bases, leaving 9 bases of the junction unmatched. This CDR3 contains 18 residues. CDR3 amino acids: CATSRERASGPSTDTQYF. The CDR3 coding sequence is TGTGCCACCAGCAGAGAGAGGGCTAGCGGCCCTAGCACAGATACGCAGTATTTT.

This rearrangement joins TRBV7-9 to TRBJ2-1, with a tentative D call TRBD2 (5 bases). V dropped 6 bases and J dropped 10 bases, with 16 bases sitting between them. This CDR3 spans 13 amino acids. Germline V gene data show CDR1 as SEHNR and CDR2 as FQNEAQ (reference sequence). In DNA, the CDR3 is TGTGCCAGCAGTCACGATTCGGGGAAGGAGCAGTTCTTC. Amino acid sequence: CASSHDSGKEQFF.

J is TRBJ2-2 and V is TRBV14, with D possibly TRBD1 on 5 matching bases. With 2 bases removed from V and 6 bases from J, the gap between germline ends came to 16 bases. From germline, CDR1 is SGHDN and CDR2 FVKESK. This CDR3 is 16 amino acids long. The CDR3 sequence is CASSQKWGGIAGELFF. The CDR3 DNA follows: TGTGCCAGCAGCCAAAAGTGGGGCGGTATTGCCGGGGAGCTGTTTTTT.

This clone turned up a few times. The rearrangement uses TRBV7-9 and TRBJ2-1; a possible D gene is TRBD2 (6 bases). The V end was cut by 5 bases, the J end by 4 bases, with 12 bases between. Germline CDR1 reads SEHNR; CDR2 reads FQNEAQ (reference sequence). This CDR3 has 14 amino acids. The CDR3 spells CASSPLGRYNEQFF. The CDR3 DNA sequence: TGTGCCAGCAGCCCCCTCGGGAGATACAATGAGCAGTTCTTC.